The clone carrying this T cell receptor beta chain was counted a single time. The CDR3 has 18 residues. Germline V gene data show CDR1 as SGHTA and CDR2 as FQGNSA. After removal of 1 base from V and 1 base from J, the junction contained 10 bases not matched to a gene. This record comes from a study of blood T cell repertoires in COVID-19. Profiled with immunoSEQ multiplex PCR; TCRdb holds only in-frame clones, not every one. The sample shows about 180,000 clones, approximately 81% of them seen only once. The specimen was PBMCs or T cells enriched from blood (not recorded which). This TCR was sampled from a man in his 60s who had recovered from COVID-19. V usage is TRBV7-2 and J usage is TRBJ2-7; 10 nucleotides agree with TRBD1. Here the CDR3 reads CASSLVAAGTGVSYEQYF. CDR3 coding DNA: TGTGCCAGCAGCTTAGTCGCCGCCGGGACAGGGGTGTCCTACGAGCAGTACTTC.